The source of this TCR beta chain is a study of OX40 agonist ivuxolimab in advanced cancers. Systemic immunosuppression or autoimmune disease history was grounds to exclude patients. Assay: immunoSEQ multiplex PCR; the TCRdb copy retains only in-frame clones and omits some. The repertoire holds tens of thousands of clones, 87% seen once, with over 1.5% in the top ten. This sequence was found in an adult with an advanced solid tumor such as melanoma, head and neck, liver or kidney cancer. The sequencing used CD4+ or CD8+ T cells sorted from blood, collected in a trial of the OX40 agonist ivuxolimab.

The CDR3 DNA reads as TGTGCCAGCGTCCAGGTGGGGGTCCGGAATTCACCCCTCCACTTT. Amino acid sequence: CASVQVGVRNSPLHF. The genes are TRBV27 and TRBJ1-6; a weak D match, TRBD1 (5 bases). The CDR3 is 15 residues long. The germline CDR1 and CDR2 sequences are MNHEY and SMNVEV (reference sequence). V lost 8 bases and J 7 bases, leaving 18 bases between the germline ends.